These 13 T cell receptor beta chains were all obtained from the same sample, sequenced in a study of early T cells in non-severe SARS-CoV-2 infection. Using its own MiXCR run on the 5' RACE reads, TCRdb lists one record per CDR3 protein. Of approximately 80,000 distinct CDR3 sequences listed, approximately 11% are singletons. Material: whole blood, obtained at baseline. All receptors come from an adult who was a healthcare worker with PCR-confirmed SARS-CoV-2 infection or an uninfected control (not recorded which).

This clonotype was recorded at least ten times. V and J are TRBV18 and TRBJ1-2; 7 bases agree with TRBD1. The germline V gene encodes CDR1 KGHSH and CDR2 LQKENI. The CDR3 has 16 amino acids. V dropped 2 bases and J dropped 1; count of bases not matched to a gene: 7. The CDR3 DNA reads TGTGCCAGCTCACCAGGAGGGGGCCGAGATAACTATGGCTACACCTTC. This translates into CASSPGGGRDNYGYTF.

This sequence joins TRBV12-3 or TRBV12-4 and TRBJ2-3; D may be TRBD1 (5 bases). The CDR3 covers 14 residues. Trimming removed 2 bases from V and 6 bases from J, with 12 bases in between. In DNA, the CDR3 is TGTGCCAGCAGTTTATCCAGCGCAGGGGATACGCAGTATTTT. This codes for CASSLSSAGDTQYF.

Only a few counts were recorded for this clonotype. Here the CDR3 DNA reads TGCAGTGCTGGACCCTCCCCGGGGGCCCCGACTGAAGCTTTCTTT. Translation: CSAGPSPGAPTEAFF. The chain recombines TRBV20-1 with TRBJ1-1, with D perhaps TRBD1 (6 bases). V dropped 5 bases and J dropped 5 bases, with 21 bases sitting between them. The CDR3 consists of 15 residues. The germline V gene encodes CDR1 DFQATT and CDR2 SNEGSKA (reference sequence).

The chain links TRBV7-7 to TRBJ2-5; 9 nucleotides match TRBD1. Germline CDR1 SSHAT, CDR2 FNYEAQ (reference sequence). CDR3 size: 15 residues. J gave up 1 base and V 4 bases, and 4 bases lay outside the gene matches. DNA of the CDR3: TGTGCCAGCAGCTCCGGGACAGGGCTCCAAGAGACCCAGTACTTC. This codes for CASSSGTGLQETQYF.

The gene calls are TRBV9 and TRBJ2-3; 11 bases fit TRBD2. CDR1 is SGDLS, CDR2 YYNGEE, per germline. The junction had 0 bases not matched to a gene; V was cut back by 2 bases and J by 4 bases. The CDR3 runs to 14 residues. CDR3: CASSVSGGADTQYF. In DNA, the CDR3 is TGTGCCAGCAGCGTTAGCGGGGGGGCAGATACGCAGTATTTT. Full variable domain (remainder filled in from reference TRBV9 and TRBJ2-3): DSGVTQTPKHLITATGQRVTLRCSPRSGDLSVYWYQQSLDQGLQFLIQYYNGEERAKGNILERFSAQQFPDLHSELNLSSLELGDSALYFCASSVSGGADTQYFGPGTRLTVL.

This clonotype was recorded a few times. The chain recombines TRBV9 with TRBJ2-3; no firm D call. The CDR3 extends over 14 amino acids. V lost 0 bases to trimming and J lost 4 bases, with 9 bases between them. CDR1 is SGDLS, CDR2 YYNGEE, per germline. The CDR3 loop reads CASSVGGSPDTQYF. As DNA, the CDR3 is TGTGCCAGCAGCGTAGGAGGTAGCCCAGATACGCAGTATTTT.

The chain links TRBV5-1 to TRBJ2-3; D may correspond to TRBD1 or TRBD2 (5 bases each). V was pared by 3 bases and J by 3 bases, with 8 bases between. Germline V lookup: CDR1 SGHRS, CDR2 YFSETQ. This CDR3 is 13 amino acids long. CDR3 nucleotide sequence: TGCGCCAGCAGCTCGTGGGGGACAGATACGCAGTATTTT. It codes for CASSSWGTDTQYF.

The V gene is TRBV30, the J gene TRBJ2-1; D possibly uses TRBD1 or TRBD2 (6 bases each). V was trimmed by 6 bases and J by 6 bases, leaving 15 bases between them. Germline V CDR1 and CDR2: GTSNPN, SVGIG (reference sequence). This CDR3 is built from 13 residues. CDR3 coding DNA: TGTGCCTGTCCTAGGGGGAGGCGCAATGAGCAGTTCTTC. It codes for CACPRGRRNEQFF.

The chain links TRBV7-8 to TRBJ2-7; the D gene is possibly TRBD1 (5 bases). Trimming took off 5 bases at V and 4 bases at J, with 15 bases between the two ends. Germline loops: CDR1 SGHVS, CDR2 FQNEAQ. This CDR3 has 14 amino acids. The DNA of the CDR3 is TGTGCCAGCAGCCGACGGACACCCGTTTACGAGCAGTACTTC. Residues: CASSRRTPVYEQYF.

This clonotype came up many times. The chain joins TRBV25-1 to TRBJ1-2; D not certain. This CDR3 has 14 amino acids. Germline-derived CDR1 and CDR2 are MGHDK and SYGVNS. Trimming removed 0 bases at V and 6 bases at J, with 11 bases between. The CDR3 DNA reads as TGTGCCAGCAGTGAATACCCCACCGGGAATGGCTACACCTTC. This sequence encodes CASSEYPTGNGYTF.

The chain couples TRBV20-1 to TRBJ2-1; 9 bases are a match to TRBD1. The V and J ends lost 6 bases and 9 bases, in that order; junction bases with no gene match: 6. Per the germline V gene, CDR1 is DFQATT and CDR2 is SNEGSKA (reference sequence). The CDR3 loop spans 12 amino acids. CDR3 sequence reads: CSAAQGAGEQFF. As DNA, the CDR3 is TGCAGTGCCGCACAGGGGGCTGGTGAGCAGTTCTTC.

This chain links TRBV9 with TRBJ1-1; D remains unclear. Between the trimmed V and J ends, which lost 0 bases and 0 bases, there was a span of 18 bases. The CDR3 loop spans 18 amino acids. Germline assignment: CDR1 SGDLS and CDR2 YYNGEE. The CDR3 loop reads CASSVAPARGKLNTEAFF. The CDR3 DNA is TGTGCCAGCAGCGTAGCTCCGGCCAGAGGAAAATTGAACACTGAAGCTTTCTTT.

This clonotype has only a few counts. The V gene is TRBV6-6, the J gene TRBJ1-1; D uncertain. The CDR3 consists of 14 residues. Trimming took 4 bases from V and 4 from J, leaving 13 bases between them. Germline CDR1 is MNHNY and CDR2 is SVGAGI (reference sequence). The CDR3: CASSFSAMSTEAFF. The CDR3 DNA reads as TGTGCCAGCAGTTTCTCCGCGATGAGCACTGAAGCTTTCTTT.